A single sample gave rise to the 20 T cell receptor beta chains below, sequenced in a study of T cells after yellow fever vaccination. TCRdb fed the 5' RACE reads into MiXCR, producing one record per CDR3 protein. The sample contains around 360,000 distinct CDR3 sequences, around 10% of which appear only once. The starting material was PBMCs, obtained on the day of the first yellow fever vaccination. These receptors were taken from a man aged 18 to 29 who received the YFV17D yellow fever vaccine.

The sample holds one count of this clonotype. This CDR3 reads CASSLGGVLNQPQHF. The CDR3 DNA sequence: TGCGCCAGCAGCTTGGGAGGGGTCCTCAATCAGCCCCAGCATTTT. The chain employs TRBV5-1 and TRBJ1-5, with a possible D match to TRBD1 (5 bases). The germline V and J ends were trimmed by 0 bases and 3 bases, with 10 bases remaining between them. Germline CDR1 reads SGHRS; CDR2 reads YFSETQ. The CDR3 is 15 residues long.

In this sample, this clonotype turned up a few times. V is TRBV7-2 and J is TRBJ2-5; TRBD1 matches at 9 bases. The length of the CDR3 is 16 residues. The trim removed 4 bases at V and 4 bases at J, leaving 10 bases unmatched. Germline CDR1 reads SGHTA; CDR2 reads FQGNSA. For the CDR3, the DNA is TGTGCCAGCAGCTCATTACCCGGGACAGGGAGAGAGACCCAGTACTTC. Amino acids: CASSSLPGTGRETQYF.

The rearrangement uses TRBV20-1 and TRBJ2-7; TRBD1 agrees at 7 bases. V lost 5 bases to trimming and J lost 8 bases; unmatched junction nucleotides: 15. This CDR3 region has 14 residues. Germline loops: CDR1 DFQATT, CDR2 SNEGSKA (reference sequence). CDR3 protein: CSAVPGQPSGKQYF. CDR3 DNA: TGCAGTGCTGTCCCGGGACAGCCGTCCGGGAAGCAGTACTTC.

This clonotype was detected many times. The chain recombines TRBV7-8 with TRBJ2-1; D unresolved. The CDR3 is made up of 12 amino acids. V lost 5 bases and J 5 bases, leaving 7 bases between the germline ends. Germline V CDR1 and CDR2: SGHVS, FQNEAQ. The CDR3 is CASSPINNEQFF. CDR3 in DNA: TGTGCCAGCAGCCCAATAAACAATGAGCAGTTCTTC.

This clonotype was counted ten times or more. The CDR3 nucleotides are TGTGCCATCAGTGGGGGGAGCTACGAGCAGTACTTC. Protein: CAISGGSYEQYF. The chain recombines TRBV10-3 with TRBJ2-7; D possibly matches TRBD1 or TRBD2 (5 bases each). This CDR3 has 12 residues. Per the germline V gene, CDR1 is ENHRY and CDR2 is SYGVKD. The V end lost 4 bases, the J end lost 3 bases, and 7 bases lay between the germline ends.

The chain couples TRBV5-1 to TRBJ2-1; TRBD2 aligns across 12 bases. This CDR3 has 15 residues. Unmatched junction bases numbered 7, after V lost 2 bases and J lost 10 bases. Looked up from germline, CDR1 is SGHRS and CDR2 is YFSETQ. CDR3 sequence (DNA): TGCGCCAGCAGCTTTTCTAGCGGGGGGGCCTTGGAGCAGTTCTTC. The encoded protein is CASSFSSGGALEQFF. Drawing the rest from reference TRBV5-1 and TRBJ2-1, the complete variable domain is KAGVTQTPRYLIKTRGQQVTLSCSPISGHRSVSWYQQTPGQGLQFLFEYFSETQRNKGNFPGRFSGRQFSNSRSEMNVSTLELGDSALYLCASSFSSGGALEQFFGPGTRLTVL.

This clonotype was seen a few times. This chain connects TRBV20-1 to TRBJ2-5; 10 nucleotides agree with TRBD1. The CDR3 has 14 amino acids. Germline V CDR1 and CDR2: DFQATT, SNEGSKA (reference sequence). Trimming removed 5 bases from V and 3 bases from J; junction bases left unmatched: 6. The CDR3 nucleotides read TGCAGTGCTCCAGGACAGGGGGTGAAAGAGACCCAGTACTTC. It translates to CSAPGQGVKETQYF.

CDR3: CASSQPGGSYNEQFF. For the CDR3, the DNA is TGTGCCAGCAGCCAGCCAGGGGGTTCCTACAATGAGCAGTTCTTC. The rearrangement uses TRBV4-2 and TRBJ2-1; 7 nucleotides align to TRBD1. The CDR3 has 15 residues. CDR1 and CDR2 (germline): LGHNA, YNFKEQ. V shed 3 bases, J shed 1 base, and the junction held 3 bases outside the gene matches.

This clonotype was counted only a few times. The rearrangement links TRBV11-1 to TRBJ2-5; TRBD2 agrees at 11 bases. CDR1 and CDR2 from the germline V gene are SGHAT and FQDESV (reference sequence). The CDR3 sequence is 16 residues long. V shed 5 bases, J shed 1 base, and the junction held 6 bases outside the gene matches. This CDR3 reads CASSPRTSGRQETQYF. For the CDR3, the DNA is TGTGCCAGCAGCCCGAGGACTAGCGGGCGCCAAGAGACCCAGTACTTC.

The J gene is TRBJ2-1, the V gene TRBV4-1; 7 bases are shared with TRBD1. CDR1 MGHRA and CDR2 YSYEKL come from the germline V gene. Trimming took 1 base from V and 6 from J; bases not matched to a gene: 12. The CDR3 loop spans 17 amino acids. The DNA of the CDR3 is TGCGCCAGCAGCCAAGGAGCTCTACAGGGGTGGGGCAATGAGCAGTTCTTC. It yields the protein CASSQGALQGWGNEQFF.

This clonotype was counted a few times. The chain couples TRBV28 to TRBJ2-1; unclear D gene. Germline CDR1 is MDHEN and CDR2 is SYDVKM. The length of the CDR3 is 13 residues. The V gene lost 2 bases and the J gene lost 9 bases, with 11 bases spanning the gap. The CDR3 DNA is TGTGCCAGCAGTTTACTCCAGAGACCTGAGCAGTTCTTC. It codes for CASSLLQRPEQFF.

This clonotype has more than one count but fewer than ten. CDR3 sequence: CASSVGLAGVETQYF. DNA for the CDR3: TGTGCCAGCAGCGTAGGACTAGCGGGGGTAGAGACCCAGTACTTC. The rearrangement joins TRBV9 to TRBJ2-5; TRBD2 matches at 12 bases. Germline V gene lookup returns CDR1 SGDLS and CDR2 YYNGEE. The CDR3 totals 15 residues. V was pared by 0 bases and J by 4 bases, with 1 base of the junction left unmatched.

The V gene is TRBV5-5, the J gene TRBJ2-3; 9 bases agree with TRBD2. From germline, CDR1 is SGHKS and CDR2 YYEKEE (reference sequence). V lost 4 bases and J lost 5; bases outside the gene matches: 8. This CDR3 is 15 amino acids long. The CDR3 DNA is TGTGCCAGCAGCCCCGGGGTAGCGGGGGTAGATACGCAGTATTTT. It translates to CASSPGVAGVDTQYF.

The CDR3 here is CASSLPPAGYGYTF. CDR3 in DNA: TGTGCCAGCAGTTTACCCCCAGCGGGGTATGGCTACACCTTC. The J gene is TRBJ1-2, the V gene TRBV28; D uncertain. Germline V CDR1 and CDR2: MDHEN, SYDVKM. V lost 2 bases and J lost 5, with 12 bases in between. This CDR3 has 14 amino acids.

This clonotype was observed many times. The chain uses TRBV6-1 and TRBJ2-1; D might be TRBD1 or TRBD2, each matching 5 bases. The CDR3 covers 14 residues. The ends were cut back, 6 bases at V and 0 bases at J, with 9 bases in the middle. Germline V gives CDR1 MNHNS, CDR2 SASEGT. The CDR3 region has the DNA TGTGCCAGCAGACCGGGGCTCTCCTACAATGAGCAGTTCTTC. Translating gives CASRPGLSYNEQFF.

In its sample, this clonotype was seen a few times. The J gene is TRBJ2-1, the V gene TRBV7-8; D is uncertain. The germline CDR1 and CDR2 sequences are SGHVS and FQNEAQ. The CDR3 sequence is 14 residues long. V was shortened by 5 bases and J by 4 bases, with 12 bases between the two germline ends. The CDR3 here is CASSATAYYNEQFF. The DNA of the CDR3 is TGTGCCAGCAGCGCCACGGCCTATTACAATGAGCAGTTCTTC. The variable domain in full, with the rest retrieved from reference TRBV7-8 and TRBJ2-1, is GAGVSQSPRYKVAKRGQDVALRCDPISGHVSLFWYQQALGQGPEFLTYFQNEAQLDKSGLPSDRFFAERPEGSVSTLKIQRTQQEDSAVYLCASSATAYYNEQFFGPGTRLTVL.

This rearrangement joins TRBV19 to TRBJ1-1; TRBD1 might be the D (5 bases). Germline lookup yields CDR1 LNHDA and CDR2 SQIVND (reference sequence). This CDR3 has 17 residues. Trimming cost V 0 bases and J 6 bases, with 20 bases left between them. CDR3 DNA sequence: TGTGCCAGTAGTATAGATCTATTTGGGGGAGGTTCGGCTGAAGCTTTCTTT. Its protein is CASSIDLFGGGSAEAFF.

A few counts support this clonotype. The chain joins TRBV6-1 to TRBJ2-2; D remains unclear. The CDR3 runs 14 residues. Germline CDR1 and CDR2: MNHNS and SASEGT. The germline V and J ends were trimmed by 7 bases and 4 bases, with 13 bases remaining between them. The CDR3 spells CASTSVGSTGELFF. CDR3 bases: TGTGCCAGCACCTCGGTTGGGTCCACCGGGGAGCTGTTTTTT.

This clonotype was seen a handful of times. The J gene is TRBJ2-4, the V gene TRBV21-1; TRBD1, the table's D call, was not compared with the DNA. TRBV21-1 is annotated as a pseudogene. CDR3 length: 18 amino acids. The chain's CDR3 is CASSKVGDRVGPKNIQYF. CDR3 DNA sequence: TGTGCCAGCAGCAAAGTGGGGGATAGGGTCGGTCCCAAAAACATTCAGTACTTC.

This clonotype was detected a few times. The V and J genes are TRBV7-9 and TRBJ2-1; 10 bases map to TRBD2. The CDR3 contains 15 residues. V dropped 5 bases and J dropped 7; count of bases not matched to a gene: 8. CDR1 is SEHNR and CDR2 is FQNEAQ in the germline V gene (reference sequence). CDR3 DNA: TGTGCCAGCAGCCCCCGGACTAGCGGTTTTAATGAGCAGTTCTTC. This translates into CASSPRTSGFNEQFF.